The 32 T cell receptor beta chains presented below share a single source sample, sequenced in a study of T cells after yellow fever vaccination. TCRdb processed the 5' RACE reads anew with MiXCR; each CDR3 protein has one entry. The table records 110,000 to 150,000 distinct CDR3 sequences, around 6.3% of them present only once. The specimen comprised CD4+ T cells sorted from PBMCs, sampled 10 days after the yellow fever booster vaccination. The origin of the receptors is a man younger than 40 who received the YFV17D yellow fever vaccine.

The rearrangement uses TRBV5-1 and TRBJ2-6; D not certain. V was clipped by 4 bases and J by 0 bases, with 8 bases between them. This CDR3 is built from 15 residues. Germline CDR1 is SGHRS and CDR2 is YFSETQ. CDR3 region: CASSHQRSGANVLTF. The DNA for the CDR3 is TGCGCCAGCAGCCATCAGCGCTCTGGGGCCAACGTCCTGACTTTC.

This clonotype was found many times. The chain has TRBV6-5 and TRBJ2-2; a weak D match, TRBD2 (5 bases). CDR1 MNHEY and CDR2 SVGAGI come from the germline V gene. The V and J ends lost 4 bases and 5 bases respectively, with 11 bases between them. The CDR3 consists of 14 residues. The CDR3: CASSLLRETGELFF. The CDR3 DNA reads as TGTGCCAGCAGTTTGTTGAGGGAAACCGGGGAGCTGTTTTTT.

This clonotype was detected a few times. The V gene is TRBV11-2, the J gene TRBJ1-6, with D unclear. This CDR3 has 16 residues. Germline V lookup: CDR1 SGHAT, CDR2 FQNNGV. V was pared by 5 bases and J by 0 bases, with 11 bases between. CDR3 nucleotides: TGTGCCAGCAGCCCCCGGGCGAGCTCCTATAATTCACCCCTCCACTTT. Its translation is CASSPRASSYNSPLHF. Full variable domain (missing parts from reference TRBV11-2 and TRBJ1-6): EAGVAQSPRYKIIEKRQSVAFWCNPISGHATLYWYQQILGQGPKLLIQFQNNGVVDDSQLPKDRFSAERLKGVDSTLKIQPAKLEDSAVYLCASSPRASSYNSPLHFGNGTRLTVT.

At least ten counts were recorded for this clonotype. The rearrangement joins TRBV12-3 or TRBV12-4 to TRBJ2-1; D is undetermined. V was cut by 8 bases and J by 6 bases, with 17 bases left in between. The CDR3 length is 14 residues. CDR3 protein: CASDSSPKSNEQFF. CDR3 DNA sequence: TGTGCCAGCGATTCGTCCCCGAAGAGCAATGAGCAGTTCTTC.

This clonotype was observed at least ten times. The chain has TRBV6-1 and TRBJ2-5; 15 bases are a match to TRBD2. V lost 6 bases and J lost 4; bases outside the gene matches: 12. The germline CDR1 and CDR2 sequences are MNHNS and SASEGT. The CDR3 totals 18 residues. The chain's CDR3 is CASSPGLAGGLGSETQYF. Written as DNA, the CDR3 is TGTGCCAGCAGCCCGGGACTAGCGGGAGGCTTGGGGTCAGAGACCCAGTACTTC.

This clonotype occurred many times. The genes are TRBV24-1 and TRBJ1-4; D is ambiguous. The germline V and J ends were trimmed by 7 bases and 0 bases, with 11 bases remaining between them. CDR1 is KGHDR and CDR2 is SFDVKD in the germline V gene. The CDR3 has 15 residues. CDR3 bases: TGTGCCACCAGCCCCGGACGGGCAACTAATGAAAAACTGTTTTTT. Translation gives CATSPGRATNEKLFF.

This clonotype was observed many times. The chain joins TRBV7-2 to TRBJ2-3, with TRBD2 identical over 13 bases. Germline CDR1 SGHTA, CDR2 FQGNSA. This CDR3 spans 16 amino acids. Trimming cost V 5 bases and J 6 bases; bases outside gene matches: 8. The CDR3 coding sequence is TGTGCCAGCAGCCGCGGACTAGCGGGAGTTCGGGATACGCAGTATTTT. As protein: CASSRGLAGVRDTQYF.

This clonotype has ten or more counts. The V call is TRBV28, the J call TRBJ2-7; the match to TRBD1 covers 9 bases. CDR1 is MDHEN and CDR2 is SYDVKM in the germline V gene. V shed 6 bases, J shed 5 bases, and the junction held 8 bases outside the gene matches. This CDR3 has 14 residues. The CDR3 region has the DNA TGTGCCAGCAGGAGCCGGGACAGGGTCCACGAGCAGTACTTC. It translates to CASRSRDRVHEQYF.

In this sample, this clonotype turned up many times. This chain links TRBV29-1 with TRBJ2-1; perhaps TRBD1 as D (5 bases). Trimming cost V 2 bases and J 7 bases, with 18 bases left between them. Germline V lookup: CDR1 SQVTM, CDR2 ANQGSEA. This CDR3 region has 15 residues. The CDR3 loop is CSVERIQGNWNEQFF. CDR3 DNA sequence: TGCAGCGTTGAAAGAATTCAGGGCAATTGGAATGAGCAGTTCTTC.

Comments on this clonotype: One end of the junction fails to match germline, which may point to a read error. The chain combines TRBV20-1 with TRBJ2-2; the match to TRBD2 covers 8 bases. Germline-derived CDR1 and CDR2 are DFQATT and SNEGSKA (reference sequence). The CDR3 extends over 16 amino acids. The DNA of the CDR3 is TGCTGTGCCCGGAGCTATACTAGCGGGAACACCGGGGAGCTGTTTTTT. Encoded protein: CCARSYTSGNTGELFF.

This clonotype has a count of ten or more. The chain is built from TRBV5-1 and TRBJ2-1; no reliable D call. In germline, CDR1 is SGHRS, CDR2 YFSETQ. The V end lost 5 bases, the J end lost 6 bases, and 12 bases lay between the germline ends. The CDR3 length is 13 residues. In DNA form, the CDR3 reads TGCGCCAGCAGGCCTGATGTGGTCAATGAGCAGTTCTTC. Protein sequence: CASRPDVVNEQFF. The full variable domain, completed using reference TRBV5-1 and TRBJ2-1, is KAGVTQTPRYLIKTRGQQVTLSCSPISGHRSVSWYQQTPGQGLQFLFEYFSETQRNKGNFPGRFSGRQFSNSRSEMNVSTLELGDSALYLCASRPDVVNEQFFGPGTRLTVL.

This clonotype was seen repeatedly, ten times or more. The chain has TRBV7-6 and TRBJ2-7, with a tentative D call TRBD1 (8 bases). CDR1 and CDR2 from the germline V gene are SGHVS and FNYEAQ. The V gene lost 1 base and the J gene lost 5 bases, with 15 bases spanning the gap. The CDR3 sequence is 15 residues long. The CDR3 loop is CASSLGYRGGNEQYF. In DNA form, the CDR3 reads TGTGCCAGCAGCTTAGGATACAGGGGGGGCAACGAGCAGTACTTC.

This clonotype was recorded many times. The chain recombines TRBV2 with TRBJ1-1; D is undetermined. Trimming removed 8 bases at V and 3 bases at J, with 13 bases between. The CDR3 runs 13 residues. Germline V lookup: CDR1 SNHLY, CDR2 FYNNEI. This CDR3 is CASSGPGDTEAFF. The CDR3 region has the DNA TGTGCCAGCTCCGGGCCTGGGGACACTGAAGCTTTCTTT. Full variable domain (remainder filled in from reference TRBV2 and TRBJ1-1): EPEVTQTPSHQVTQMGQEVILRCVPISNHLYFYWYRQILGQKVEFLVSFYNNEISEKSEIFDDQFSVERPDGSNFTLKIRSTKLEDSAMYFCASSGPGDTEAFFGQGTRLTVV.

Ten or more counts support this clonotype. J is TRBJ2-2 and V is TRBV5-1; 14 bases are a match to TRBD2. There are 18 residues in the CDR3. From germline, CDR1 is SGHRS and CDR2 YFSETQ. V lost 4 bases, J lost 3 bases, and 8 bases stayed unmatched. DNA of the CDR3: TGCGCCAGCAGCCCCGGGACTAGCGGGAGTACGTACACCGGGGAGCTGTTTTTT. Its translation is CASSPGTSGSTYTGELFF. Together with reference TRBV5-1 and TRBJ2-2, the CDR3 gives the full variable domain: KAGVTQTPRYLIKTRGQQVTLSCSPISGHRSVSWYQQTPGQGLQFLFEYFSETQRNKGNFPGRFSGRQFSNSRSEMNVSTLELGDSALYLCASSPGTSGSTYTGELFFGEGSRLTVL.

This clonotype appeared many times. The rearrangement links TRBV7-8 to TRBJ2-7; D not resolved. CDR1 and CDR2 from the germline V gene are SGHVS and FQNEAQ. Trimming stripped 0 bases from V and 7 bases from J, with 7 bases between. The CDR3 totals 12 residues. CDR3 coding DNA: TGTGCCAGCAGCTTAGCGCAAGGAGAGCAGTACTTC. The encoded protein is CASSLAQGEQYF.

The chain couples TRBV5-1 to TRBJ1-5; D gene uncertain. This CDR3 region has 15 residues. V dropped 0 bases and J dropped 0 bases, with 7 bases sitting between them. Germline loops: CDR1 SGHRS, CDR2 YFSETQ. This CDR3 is CASSLGSSSNQPQHF. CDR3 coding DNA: TGCGCCAGCAGCTTGGGCAGCTCTAGCAATCAGCCCCAGCATTTT.

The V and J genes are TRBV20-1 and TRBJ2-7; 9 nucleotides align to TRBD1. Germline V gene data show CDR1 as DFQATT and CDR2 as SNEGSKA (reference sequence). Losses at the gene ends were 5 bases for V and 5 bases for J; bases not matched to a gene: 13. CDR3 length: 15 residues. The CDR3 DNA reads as TGCAGTGCTGGCGAAACCGGGACAGGGCTCAACGAGCAGTACTTC. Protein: CSAGETGTGLNEQYF.

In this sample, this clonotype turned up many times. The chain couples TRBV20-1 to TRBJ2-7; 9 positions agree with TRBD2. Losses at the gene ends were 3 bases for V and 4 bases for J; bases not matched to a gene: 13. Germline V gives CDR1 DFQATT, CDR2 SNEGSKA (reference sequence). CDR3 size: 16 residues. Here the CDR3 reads CSARGTGGRAKYEQYF. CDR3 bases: TGCAGTGCTAGGGGAACTGGCGGGAGGGCCAAATACGAGCAGTACTTC.

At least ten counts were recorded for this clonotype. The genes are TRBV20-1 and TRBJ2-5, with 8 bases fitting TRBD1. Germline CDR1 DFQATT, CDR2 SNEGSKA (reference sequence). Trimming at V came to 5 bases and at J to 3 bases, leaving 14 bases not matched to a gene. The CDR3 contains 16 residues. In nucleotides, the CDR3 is TGCAGTGCTGACCAGAGTGGCAGGGGGCACGAAGAGACCCAGTACTTC. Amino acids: CSADQSGRGHEETQYF.

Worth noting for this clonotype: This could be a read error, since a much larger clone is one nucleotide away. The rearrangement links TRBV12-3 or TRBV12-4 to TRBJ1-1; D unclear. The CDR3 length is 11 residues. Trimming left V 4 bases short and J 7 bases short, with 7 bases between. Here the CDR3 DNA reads TGTGCCAGCAGTTATTTTAATGAAGCTTTCTTT. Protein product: CASSYFNEAFF.

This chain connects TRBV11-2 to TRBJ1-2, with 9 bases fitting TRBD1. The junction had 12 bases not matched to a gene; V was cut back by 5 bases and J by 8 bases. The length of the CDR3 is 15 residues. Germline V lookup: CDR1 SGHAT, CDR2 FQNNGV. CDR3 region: CASSTQRGTGYGYTF. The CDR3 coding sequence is TGTGCCAGCAGCACTCAGCGGGGGACAGGGTACGGCTACACCTTC. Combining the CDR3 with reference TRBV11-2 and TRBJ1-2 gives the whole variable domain EAGVAQSPRYKIIEKRQSVAFWCNPISGHATLYWYQQILGQGPKLLIQFQNNGVVDDSQLPKDRFSAERLKGVDSTLKIQPAKLEDSAVYLCASSTQRGTGYGYTFGSGTRLTVV.

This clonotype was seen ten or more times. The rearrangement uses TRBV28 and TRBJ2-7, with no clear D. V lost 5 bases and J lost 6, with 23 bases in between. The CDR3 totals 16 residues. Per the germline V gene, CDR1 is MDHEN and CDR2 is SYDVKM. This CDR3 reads CASSPPWAAQIPEQYF. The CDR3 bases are TGTGCCAGCAGTCCCCCGTGGGCAGCGCAAATCCCCGAGCAGTACTTC.

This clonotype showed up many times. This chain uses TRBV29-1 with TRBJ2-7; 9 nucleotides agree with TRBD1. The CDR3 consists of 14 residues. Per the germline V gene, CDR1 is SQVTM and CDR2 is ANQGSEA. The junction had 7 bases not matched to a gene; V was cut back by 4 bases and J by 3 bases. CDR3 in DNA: TGCAGCGTTGTACGGACAGGGGTGGTCTACGAGCAGTACTTC. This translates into CSVVRTGVVYEQYF.

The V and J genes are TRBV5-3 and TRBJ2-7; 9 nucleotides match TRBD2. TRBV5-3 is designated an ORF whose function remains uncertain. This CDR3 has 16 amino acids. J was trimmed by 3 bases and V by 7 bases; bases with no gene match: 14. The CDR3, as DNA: TGTGCCAGAGCCCAGATGGAGCGGGAGGTCCACTACGAGCAGTACTTC. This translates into CARAQMEREVHYEQYF.

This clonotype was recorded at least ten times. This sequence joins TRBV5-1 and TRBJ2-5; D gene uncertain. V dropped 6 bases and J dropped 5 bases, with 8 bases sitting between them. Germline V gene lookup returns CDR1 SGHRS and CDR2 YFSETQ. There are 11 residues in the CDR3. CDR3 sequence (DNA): TGCGCCAGCAAGGCCAGCGAGACCCAGTACTTC. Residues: CASKASETQYF.

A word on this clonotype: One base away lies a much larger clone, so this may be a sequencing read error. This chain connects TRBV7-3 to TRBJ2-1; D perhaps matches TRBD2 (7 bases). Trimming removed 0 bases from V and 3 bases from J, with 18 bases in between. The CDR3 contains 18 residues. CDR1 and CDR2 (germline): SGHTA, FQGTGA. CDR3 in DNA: TGTGCCAGCAGCTTAACAGGGGGAGGGCTTAAACACTACAATGAGCAGTTCTTC. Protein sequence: CASSLTGGGLKHYNEQFF. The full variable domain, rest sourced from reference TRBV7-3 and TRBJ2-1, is GAGVSQTPSNKVTEKGKYVELRCDPISGHTALYWYRQSLGQGPEFLIYFQGTGAADDSGLPNDRFFAVRPEGSVSTLKIQRTERGDSAVYLCASSLTGGGLKHYNEQFFGPGTRLTVL.

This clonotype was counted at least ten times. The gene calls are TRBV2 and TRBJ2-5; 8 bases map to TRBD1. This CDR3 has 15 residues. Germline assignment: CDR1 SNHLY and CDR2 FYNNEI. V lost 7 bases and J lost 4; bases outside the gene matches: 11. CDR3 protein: CASMGPQGALETQYF. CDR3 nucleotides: TGTGCCAGCATGGGCCCGCAGGGGGCTTTAGAGACCCAGTACTTC.

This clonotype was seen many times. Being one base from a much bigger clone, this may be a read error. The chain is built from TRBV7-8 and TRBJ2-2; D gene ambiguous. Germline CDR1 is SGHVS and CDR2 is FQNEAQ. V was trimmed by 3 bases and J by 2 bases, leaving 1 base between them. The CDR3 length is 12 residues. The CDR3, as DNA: TGTGCCAGCAGCTTCAACACCGGGGAGCTGTTTTTT. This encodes CASSFNTGELFF.

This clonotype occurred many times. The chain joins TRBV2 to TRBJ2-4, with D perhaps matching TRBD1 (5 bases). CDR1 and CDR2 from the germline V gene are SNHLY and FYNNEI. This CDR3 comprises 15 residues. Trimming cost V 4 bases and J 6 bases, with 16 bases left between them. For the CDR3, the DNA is TGTGCCAGCAGTGGACAGAATCCAAACTTAAACATTCAGTACTTC. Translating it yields CASSGQNPNLNIQYF.

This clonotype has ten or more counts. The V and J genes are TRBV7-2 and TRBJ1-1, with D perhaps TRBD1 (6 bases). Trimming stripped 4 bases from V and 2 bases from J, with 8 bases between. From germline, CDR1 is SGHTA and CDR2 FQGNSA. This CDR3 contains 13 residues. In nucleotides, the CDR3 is TGTGCCAGCAGCTGGGGGCCTAACACTGAAGCTTTCTTT. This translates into CASSWGPNTEAFF.

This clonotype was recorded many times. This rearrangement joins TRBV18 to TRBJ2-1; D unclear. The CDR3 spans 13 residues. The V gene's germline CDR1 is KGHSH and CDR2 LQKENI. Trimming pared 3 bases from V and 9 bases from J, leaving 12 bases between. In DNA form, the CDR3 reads TGTGCCAGCTCACCTCCCACAGTCCCTGAGCAGTTCTTC. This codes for CASSPPTVPEQFF.

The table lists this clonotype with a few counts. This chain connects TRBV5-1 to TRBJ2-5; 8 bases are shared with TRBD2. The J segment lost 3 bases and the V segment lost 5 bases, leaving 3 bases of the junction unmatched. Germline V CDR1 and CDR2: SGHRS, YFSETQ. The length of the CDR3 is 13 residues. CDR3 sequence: CASRPGGEETQYF. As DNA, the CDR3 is TGCGCCAGCAGACCCGGGGGGGAAGAGACCCAGTACTTC.